The 14 T cell receptor beta chains below all came from one sample that was sequenced in a study of cytomegalovirus exposure and HLA in healthy donors. 60 Vbeta and 13 Jbeta primers were used in PCR. TCRdb's copy holds only in-frame clones and misses some; the assay was immunoSEQ multiplex PCR. The repertoire holds fewer than 250,000 clones, roughly 87% seen once, with approximately 5.7% in the top ten. Sequenced: PBMCs. These receptors were taken from a man in his forties in good health and CMV-seropositive.

The rearrangement uses TRBV18 and TRBJ1-1, with a weak D call TRBD1 (6 bases). Trimming cost V 5 bases and J 1 base, with 11 bases left between them. Germline loops: CDR1 KGHSH, CDR2 LQKENI. The CDR3 runs to 14 residues. The CDR3 here is CASSINRENTEAFF. In DNA form, the CDR3 reads TGTGCCAGCTCAATCAACAGGGAGAACACTGAAGCTTTCTTT.

The rearrangement joins TRBV4-1 to TRBJ2-3; D perhaps matches TRBD2 (5 bases). This CDR3 has 16 amino acids. Germline V gene sequence: CDR1 MGHRA, CDR2 YSYEKL. Trimming cost V 0 bases and J 0 bases, with 10 bases left between them. CDR3 nucleotide sequence: TGCGCCAGCAGCCAAGACCACGGGGTTAGCACAGATACGCAGTATTTT. It encodes CASSQDHGVSTDTQYF.

This sequence joins TRBV2 and TRBJ1-2, with 12 nucleotides matching TRBD1. The CDR3 has 16 amino acids. Losses at the gene ends were 6 bases for V and 1 base for J; bases not matched to a gene: 6. In germline, CDR1 is SNHLY, CDR2 FYNNEI. CDR3 DNA: TGTGCCAGCAGCCCCGGGACAGGGGGCATTAACTATGGCTACACCTTC. Translation: CASSPGTGGINYGYTF.

This clone has more than one count but fewer than ten. The J gene is TRBJ2-7, the V gene TRBV18, with TRBD1 identical over 7 bases. Germline values: CDR1 KGHSH, CDR2 LQKENI. The CDR3 is 15 amino acids. V lost 3 bases, J lost 2 bases, and 7 bases stayed unmatched. CDR3 in DNA: TGTGCCAGCTCACCGGACAGGTCAGCTCCCTACGAGCAGTACGTC. Its protein product is CASSPDRSAPYEQYV.

This clone was counted a few times. The CDR3 bases are TGCGCCAGCAGCCGGACAATCGGTGGGGCTATGAACACTGAAGCTTTCTTT. Amino acids: CASSRTIGGAMNTEAFF. The chain recombines TRBV10-1 with TRBJ1-1; a weak D match, TRBD1 (5 bases). Trimming left V 6 bases short and J 0 bases short, with 20 bases between. CDR1 is WNHNN, CDR2 SYGVQD, per germline (reference sequence). CDR3 length: 17 residues.

The rearrangement joins TRBV19 to TRBJ1-1, with TRBD1 matching 10 bases. The CDR3 sequence is 13 residues long. J lost 4 bases, V lost 8 bases, and 4 bases had no gene match. CDR1 is LNHDA and CDR2 is SQIVND in the germline V gene (reference sequence). The CDR3 here is CASRQGASTEAFF. For the CDR3, the DNA is TGTGCCAGTCGACAGGGGGCTAGCACTGAAGCTTTCTTT.

This chain uses TRBV7-9 with TRBJ1-4; 7 positions agree with TRBD1. V was pared by 1 base and J by 7 bases, with 3 bases of the junction left unmatched. Germline V gene lookup returns CDR1 SEHNR and CDR2 FQNEAQ (reference sequence). There are 14 residues in the CDR3. In nucleotides, the CDR3 is TGTGCCAGCAGCTTAGAGGGGGCGCGTGAAAAACTGTTTTTT. Translation: CASSLEGAREKLFF.

The chain joins TRBV6-5 to TRBJ1-1; the D gene is possibly TRBD1 (6 bases). V was trimmed by 0 bases and J by 5 bases, leaving 16 bases between them. CDR1 and CDR2 from the germline V gene are MNHEY and SVGAGI. CDR3 length equals 16 residues. Here the CDR3 DNA reads TGTGCCAGCAGTTACTCGGTCCAGGGGCTGAGGACTGAAGCTTTCTTT. It specifies CASSYSVQGLRTEAFF.

This clone was seen just once. This chain uses TRBV5-1 with TRBJ2-3, with 8 bases that match TRBD2. The V and J ends lost 1 base and 3 bases, in that order; junction bases with no gene match: 4. This CDR3 region has 15 residues. The germline CDR1 and CDR2 sequences are SGHRS and YFSETQ. CDR3 sequence: CASSLPGLATDTQYF. CDR3 bases: TGCGCCAGCAGCTTGCCCGGACTAGCAACAGATACGCAGTATTTT.

The chain recombines TRBV5-1 with TRBJ2-1, with D possibly TRBD2 on 7 matching bases. CDR1 and CDR2 (germline): SGHRS, YFSETQ. Deletions cut 3 bases from V and 1 base from J, with 14 bases between. CDR3 length equals 16 residues. The CDR3 sequence: CASSWGLAVSYNEQFF. CDR3 DNA sequence: TGCGCCAGCAGCTGGGGGCTAGCGGTGTCCTACAATGAGCAGTTCTTC.

The chain recombines TRBV2 with TRBJ1-2; the D is unclear. Germline lookup yields CDR1 SNHLY and CDR2 FYNNEI. The CDR3 spans 13 residues. The V and J ends lost 7 bases and 1 base respectively, with 10 bases between them. The CDR3 sequence is CASTYRVNYGYTF. In nucleotides, the CDR3 is TGTGCCAGCACTTACAGAGTTAACTATGGCTACACCTTC. Full variable domain (missing parts from reference TRBV2 and TRBJ1-2): EPEVTQTPSHQVTQMGQEVILRCVPISNHLYFYWYRQILGQKVEFLVSFYNNEISEKSEIFDDQFSVERPDGSNFTLKIRSTKLEDSAMYFCASTYRVNYGYTFGSGTRLTVV.

The rearrangement uses TRBV15 and TRBJ2-3, with 7 bases identical to TRBD1. V shed 4 bases and J 0 bases; nucleotides not matched to a gene: 10. CDR1 LNHNV and CDR2 YYDKDF come from the germline V gene (reference sequence). CDR3 size: 17 residues. The CDR3 bases are TGTGCCACCAGCACCCGAGCCGGGACAGAGAGCACAGATACGCAGTATTTT. Protein product: CATSTRAGTESTDTQYF.

This clone was observed once. The chain carries TRBV2 and TRBJ1-1; TRBD1 matches 10 bases. Germline values: CDR1 SNHLY, CDR2 FYNNEI. Trimming at V came to 5 bases and at J to 0 bases, leaving 3 bases not matched to a gene. The CDR3 spans 15 residues. This chain's CDR3 is CASSRDRGLNTEAFF. CDR3 sequence (DNA): TGTGCCAGCAGTAGGGACAGGGGTTTGAACACTGAAGCTTTCTTT.

This rearrangement joins TRBV11-1 to TRBJ2-3, with 9 bases identical to TRBD1. J was trimmed by 2 bases and V by 3 bases; bases with no gene match: 9. CDR1 and CDR2 (germline): SGHAT, FQDESV (reference sequence). The CDR3 contains 17 residues. The CDR3: CASSLTIGTGTTDTQYF. DNA of the CDR3: TGTGCCAGCAGCTTGACGATAGGGACAGGGACCACAGATACGCAGTATTTT.